These 32 T cell receptor beta chains share one sample of origin, sequenced in a study of blood T cell repertoires in COVID-19. Only in-frame clones appear in the TCRdb table, and some are missing; sequencing was by immunoSEQ multiplex PCR. The sample has about 82,000 clones; around 88% are singletons. Source material: peripheral blood. Receptors were obtained from a woman aged 55 to 70 with acute or convalescent COVID-19.

V and J are TRBV29-1 and TRBJ2-7; 7 bases line up with TRBD1. Germline V gene sequence: CDR1 SQVTM, CDR2 ANQGSEA. V dropped 7 bases and J dropped 3; count of bases not matched to a gene: 6. This CDR3 comprises 12 residues. The CDR3 nucleotides are TGCAGCGCCCAGACAGGGATCTACGAGCAGTACTTC. Translating gives CSAQTGIYEQYF.

The V call is TRBV7-2, the J call TRBJ1-1, with 8 bases matching TRBD1. There are 16 residues in the CDR3. Looked up from germline, CDR1 is SGHTA and CDR2 is FQGNSA. V dropped 5 bases and J dropped 2; count of bases not matched to a gene: 10. CDR3 DNA sequence: TGTGCCAGCAGCCCGTCCCTGACAGGGGCAAACACTGAAGCTTTCTTT. Translation: CASSPSLTGANTEAFF.

The chain links TRBV3-1 (or the pseudogene TRBV3-2) to TRBJ1-1; possibly TRBD1 for D (5 bases). Germline CDR1 LGHDT, CDR2 YNNKEL (reference sequence). Trimming shortened V by 4 bases and J by 1 base, and 13 bases separated the two germline ends. The CDR3 covers 15 residues. The CDR3 nucleotides read TGTGCCAGCAGCCCTCGGGGGGTTAGGAACACTGAAGCTTTCTTT. It translates to CASSPRGVRNTEAFF.

This sequence joins TRBV6-5 and TRBJ2-7, with TRBD1 matching 9 bases. The CDR3 has 15 amino acids. From germline, CDR1 is MNHEY and CDR2 SVGAGI. V shed 5 bases and J 1 base; nucleotides not matched to a gene: 6. CDR3 nucleotides: TGTGCCAGCAGTCGGGCGGACAGGGGTTCCTACGAGCAGTACTTC. Amino acids: CASSRADRGSYEQYF.

The V gene is TRBV29-1, the J gene TRBJ2-7, with a possible D match to TRBD1 (6 bases). The CDR3 has 13 amino acids. CDR1 SQVTM and CDR2 ANQGSEA come from the germline V gene. With 4 bases removed from V and 2 bases from J, the gap between germline ends came to 12 bases. The DNA for the CDR3 is TGCAGCGTTGTTCAGGGGTTCACCTACGAGCAGTACTTC. Protein: CSVVQGFTYEQYF.

A single count supports this clone. The chain joins TRBV10-1 to TRBJ1-3, with 9 bases that match TRBD1. CDR1 and CDR2 (germline): WNHNN, SYGVQD (reference sequence). The ends lost 2 bases at V and 2 bases at J; junction bases unmatched: 4. The CDR3 totals 16 residues. The CDR3 loop reads CASSERNRGPGNTIYF. In DNA, the CDR3 is TGCGCCAGCAGTGAGAGGAACAGGGGGCCTGGAAACACCATATATTTT.

The chain combines TRBV12-5 with TRBJ1-1; 8 positions match TRBD1. The V and J ends lost 7 bases and 4 bases, in that order; junction bases with no gene match: 8. Per the germline V gene, CDR1 is LGHNT and CDR2 is FRNRAP. The CDR3 runs to 14 residues. The CDR3 is CASAQQGGGTEAFF. CDR3 nucleotide sequence: TGTGCTAGTGCCCAACAGGGGGGTGGCACTGAAGCTTTCTTT.

This sequence joins TRBV5-1 and TRBJ1-3; possible D gene TRBD1, 6 bases. Germline V gives CDR1 SGHRS, CDR2 YFSETQ. V shed 1 base and J shed 2 bases, with 7 bases lying between them. CDR3 size: 14 residues. The CDR3: CASSLQGTGNTIYF. In DNA form, the CDR3 reads TGCGCCAGCAGCTTGCAGGGGACTGGAAACACCATATATTTT.

The genes are TRBV7-3 and TRBJ2-1; TRBD2 aligns across 9 bases. J gave up 4 bases and V 4 bases, and 8 bases lay outside the gene matches. Germline assignment: CDR1 SGHTA and CDR2 FQGTGA. The CDR3 runs to 16 residues. The CDR3 spells CASSSIAGDFYNEQFF. The CDR3, as DNA: TGTGCCAGCAGCTCCATAGCGGGGGACTTTTACAATGAGCAGTTCTTC.

The chain carries TRBV6-1 and TRBJ1-6; 7 nucleotides line up with TRBD1. With 3 bases clipped from V and 3 bases from J, the junction kept 2 bases outside the gene matches. The CDR3 has 15 amino acids. CDR1 and CDR2 (germline): MNHNS, SASEGT. CDR3 nucleotides: TGTGCCAGCAGTGAGACAGGGCTCTATAATTCACCCCTCCACTTT. This gives the protein CASSETGLYNSPLHF.

CDR3 loop: CASSASGTGLGNTIYF. The CDR3 DNA follows: TGTGCCAGCAGTGCCTCCGGGACAGGGTTAGGAAACACCATATATTTT. The genes are TRBV27 and TRBJ1-3, with 9 bases fitting TRBD1. The CDR3 length is 16 residues. V lost 5 bases, J lost 4 bases, and 9 bases stayed unmatched. Germline V gene data show CDR1 as MNHEY and CDR2 as SMNVEV (reference sequence).

The V gene is TRBV7-2, the J gene TRBJ2-3, with a possible D match to TRBD2 (6 bases). The CDR3 is made up of 15 amino acids. CDR1 and CDR2 (germline): SGHTA, FQGNSA. With 5 bases removed from V and 0 bases from J, the gap between germline ends came to 12 bases. CDR3 sequence: CASSPPGLSTDTQYF. The CDR3 DNA reads TGTGCCAGCAGCCCCCCGGGACTCAGCACAGATACGCAGTATTTT.

The genes are TRBV29-1 and TRBJ2-5; 8 nucleotides match TRBD1. The germline V gene has CDR1 SQVTM and CDR2 ANQGSEA. V trimming: 6 bases; J trimming: 2 bases; junction bases outside the gene matches: 2. This CDR3 is 12 amino acids long. The CDR3 nucleotides are TGCAGCGTCCGGACAGGGCAAGAGACCCAGTACTTC. Translation: CSVRTGQETQYF.

The chain links TRBV2 to TRBJ1-1; 9 bases agree with TRBD1. With V trimmed by 9 bases and J by 0 bases, 5 bases remained unmatched. This CDR3 spans 14 amino acids. The V gene's germline CDR1 is SNHLY and CDR2 FYNNEI. CDR3 in amino acids: CASTRDRVNTEAFF. As DNA, the CDR3 is TGTGCCAGTACACGGGACAGGGTGAACACTGAAGCTTTCTTT.

The V and J genes are TRBV10-3 and TRBJ2-7; the match to TRBD1 covers 9 bases. CDR1 is ENHRY and CDR2 is SYGVKD in the germline V gene. The length of the CDR3 is 12 residues. V was pared by 5 bases and J by 6 bases, with 2 bases of the junction left unmatched. The CDR3 DNA sequence: TGTGCCATCAGTCAGGGACAGGGCGAGCAGTACTTC. Residues: CAISQGQGEQYF.

The rearrangement joins TRBV20-1 to TRBJ2-2; 10 bases line up with TRBD1. V shed 3 bases and J 5 bases; nucleotides not matched to a gene: 6. The CDR3 covers 15 residues. Germline CDR1 and CDR2: DFQATT and SNEGSKA (reference sequence). Written as DNA, the CDR3 is TGCAGTGCTAGTGGACAGGGGGAACGAACCGGGGAGCTGTTTTTT. It codes for CSASGQGERTGELFF.

V gene TRBV19 combines with J gene TRBJ1-3; the match to TRBD1 covers 10 bases. The CDR3 sequence is 16 residues long. Germline-derived CDR1 and CDR2 are LNHDA and SQIVND (reference sequence). The junction had 4 bases not matched to a gene; V was cut back by 5 bases and J by 0 bases. The CDR3 sequence is CASSPRTGGSGNTIYF. The CDR3 DNA follows: TGTGCCAGTAGTCCCAGGACAGGGGGCTCTGGAAACACCATATATTTT. The full variable domain, rest sourced from reference TRBV19 and TRBJ1-3, is DGGITQSPKYLFRKEGQNVTLSCEQNLNHDAMYWYRQDPGQGLRLIYYSQIVNDFQKGDIAEGYSVSREKKESFPLTVTSAQKNPTAFYLCASSPRTGGSGNTIYFGEGSWLTVV.

The V gene is TRBV4-2, the J gene TRBJ2-2, with 9 nucleotides matching TRBD1. Germline-derived CDR1 and CDR2 are LGHNA and YNFKEQ. V was pared by 2 bases and J by 8 bases, with 9 bases of the junction left unmatched. CDR3 length: 16 amino acids. The CDR3 region has the DNA TGTGCCAGCAGCCAAAGGGGGACAGGGTCCCGAGGGGAGCTGTTTTTT. This translates into CASSQRGTGSRGELFF.

V is TRBV12-3 or TRBV12-4 and J is TRBJ2-7; unclear D gene. This CDR3 is 13 amino acids long. V lost 2 bases and J 1 base, leaving 6 bases between the germline ends. CDR3 sequence: CASSLIQSYEQYF. The CDR3 DNA reads as TGTGCCAGCAGTTTAATACAGTCCTACGAGCAGTACTTC.

Comment on this clone: Compared with germline, one end of the junction differs, possibly owing to a read error. The rearrangement uses TRBV6-5 and TRBJ2-5; D possibly corresponds to TRBD1 (6 bases). Germline assignment: CDR1 MNHEY and CDR2 SVGAGI. The length of the CDR3 is 12 residues. As DNA, the CDR3 is TGTGCCAGCAGTTACCCAAGGGGCAGGGGCGACTTC. Amino acids: CASSYPRGRGDF.

V is TRBV7-3 and J is TRBJ1-4; 7 nucleotides align to TRBD1. The CDR3 totals 15 residues. Losses at the gene ends were 6 bases for V and 3 bases for J; bases not matched to a gene: 7. CDR1 is SGHTA, CDR2 FQGTGA, per germline. The CDR3 here is CASRHPGQSNEKLFF. DNA of the CDR3: TGTGCCAGCAGACATCCGGGACAGTCTAATGAAAAACTGTTTTTT.

This clone has just a few counts. This chain uses TRBV7-8 with TRBJ1-2; 7 nucleotides line up with TRBD1. J gave up 8 bases and V 5 bases, and 8 bases lay outside the gene matches. The V gene's germline CDR1 is SGHVS and CDR2 FQNEAQ. The CDR3 consists of 13 residues. The CDR3 DNA follows: TGTGCCAGCAGCCAGGGACAGCTAATAGGCTACACCTTC. Its translation: CASSQGQLIGYTF.

The gene calls are TRBV13 and TRBJ1-5; 8 bases are a match to TRBD1. CDR3 length: 17 residues. Trimming cost V 5 bases and J 3 bases; bases outside gene matches: 12. In germline, CDR1 is PRHDT, CDR2 FYEKMQ (reference sequence). The chain's CDR3 is CASSLRQGRGNNQPQHF. DNA of the CDR3: TGTGCCAGCAGCCTAAGACAGGGGAGAGGTAACAATCAGCCCCAGCATTTT.

This chain links TRBV6-5 with TRBJ2-3, with 10 bases fitting TRBD2. The CDR3 is 14 amino acids. The junction had 9 bases not matched to a gene; V was cut back by 10 bases and J by 5 bases. Germline V lookup: CDR1 MNHEY, CDR2 SVGAGI. CDR3 loop: CATQLAGSVDTQYF. DNA for the CDR3: TGTGCCACCCAACTAGCGGGGTCTGTAGATACGCAGTATTTT.

The chain couples TRBV10-2 to TRBJ2-1, with 8 bases identical to TRBD2. Germline V gene data show CDR1 as WSHSY and CDR2 as SAAADI. This CDR3 region has 16 residues. Trimming removed 0 bases from V and 6 bases from J; junction bases left unmatched: 7. CDR3: CASSESLTGTSNEQFF. In nucleotides, the CDR3 is TGCGCCAGCAGTGAGTCACTTACCGGGACTAGCAATGAGCAGTTCTTC.

The chain employs TRBV19 and TRBJ2-1; 7 positions match TRBD1. After removal of 1 base from V and 9 bases from J, the junction contained 3 bases not matched to a gene. The germline V gene encodes CDR1 LNHDA and CDR2 SQIVND (reference sequence). The CDR3 is 13 residues long. The CDR3 nucleotides read TGTGCCAGTAGTATAGCGGACAGGCGTGAGCAGTTCTTC. This sequence encodes CASSIADRREQFF.

Details on this clone: The same CDR3 is also encoded by other DNA sequences in this sample. The chain has TRBV2 and TRBJ1-2; possible D gene TRBD1, 5 bases. Germline CDR1 is SNHLY and CDR2 is FYNNEI. The length of the CDR3 is 12 residues. Trimming shortened V by 1 base and J by 5 bases, and 5 bases separated the two germline ends. The CDR3 loop is CASSEGQYGYTF. In DNA, the CDR3 is TGTGCCAGCAGTGAAGGACAGTATGGCTACACCTTC.

The chain couples TRBV30 to TRBJ1-5; 9 bases are shared with TRBD1. V was clipped by 2 bases and J by 6 bases; unmatched bases: 8. CDR3 length equals 15 residues. Germline lookup yields CDR1 GTSNPN and CDR2 SVGIG (reference sequence). CDR3 residues: CAWSPDRGISQPQHF. The CDR3 region has the DNA TGTGCCTGGAGTCCTGACAGGGGGATCAGTCAGCCCCAGCATTTT.

The chain employs TRBV12-3 or TRBV12-4 and TRBJ1-5; a weak D match, TRBD1 (5 bases). The CDR3 loop spans 11 amino acids. The V gene lost 4 bases and the J gene lost 9 bases, with 7 bases spanning the gap. The CDR3 DNA reads as TGTGCCAGCAGTTGGGGCGGGCCCCAGCATTTT. It codes for CASSWGGPQHF.

J is TRBJ2-7 and V is TRBV3-1 (or the pseudogene TRBV3-2), with D possibly being TRBD2 (5 bases). The length of the CDR3 is 15 residues. V lost 0 bases and J 0 bases, leaving 9 bases between the germline ends. Germline assignment: CDR1 LGHDT and CDR2 YNNKEL (reference sequence). This chain's CDR3 is CASSQEIAHSYEQYF. For the CDR3, the DNA is TGTGCCAGCAGCCAAGAGATAGCGCACTCCTACGAGCAGTACTTC.

The V gene is TRBV19, the J gene TRBJ2-7, with TRBD1 identical over 9 bases. The CDR3 loop spans 16 amino acids. Germline CDR1 and CDR2: LNHDA and SQIVND (reference sequence). The trim removed 5 bases at V and 2 bases at J, leaving 10 bases unmatched. The CDR3 protein is CASSRFGTGIAYEQYF. Here the CDR3 DNA reads TGTGCCAGTAGTCGGTTCGGGACAGGGATTGCCTACGAGCAGTACTTC.

This clone was picked up one time. V usage is TRBV19 and J usage is TRBJ1-1, with TRBD1 matching over 12 bases. Trimming at V came to 8 bases and at J to 3 bases, leaving 7 bases not matched to a gene. This CDR3 is built from 15 residues. Germline CDR1 and CDR2: LNHDA and SQIVND (reference sequence). The CDR3 DNA follows: TGTGCCAGTGCGGGACAGGGGGCGGGGGACACTGAAGCTTTCTTT. Translating it yields CASAGQGAGDTEAFF. The full variable domain, rest sourced from reference TRBV19 and TRBJ1-1, is DGGITQSPKYLFRKEGQNVTLSCEQNLNHDAMYWYRQDPGQGLRLIYYSQIVNDFQKGDIAEGYSVSREKKESFPLTVTSAQKNPTAFYLCASAGQGAGDTEAFFGQGTRLTVV.